This TCR beta chain was observed in a study of shared T cell receptors in the human thymus. Libraries were prepared by immunoSEQ multiplex PCR; TCRdb keeps only in-frame clonotypes and omits some of them. The sample includes 500,000 to 850,000 clones, 80% to 90% seen only once; the top ten take under 0.01%. These data were likewise used in another study, on human thymus T cells. This second study notes: It was from resections taken during corrective heart surgery that the thymus tissue came. Blood and thymic repertoires both appeared biased in V and J gene usage.

This TCR was recovered from a boy younger than two with a congenital heart defect. Sequenced sample: thymocytes.

The CDR3 coding sequence is TGTGCCAGCAGTGAACAGCGGGGACAGGGGGCTTCATACGAGCAGTACTTC. Its protein is CASSEQRGQGASYEQYF. The V gene is TRBV6-1, the J gene TRBJ2-7; 12 positions agree with TRBD1. J gave up 4 bases and V 2 bases, and 9 bases lay outside the gene matches. This CDR3 is 17 amino acids long. Germline CDR1 reads MNHNS; CDR2 reads SASEGT.